This TCR beta chain was profiled in a study of beta chain features in type 1 diabetes. Study observations and caveats: Individuals with type 1 diabetes displayed fewer insertions and more deletions at VDJ junctions.

The germline V gene encodes CDR1 MGHRA and CDR2 YSYEKL. V was clipped by 1 base and J by 4 bases, with 12 bases between them. The CDR3 has 15 residues. Sequenced material consisted of expressed TCRB transcripts (all of the isolated RNA was reverse transcribed). Only in-frame clones appear in the TCRdb table, and some are missing; sequencing was by immunoSEQ multiplex PCR. The profile shows over 700,000 clones, under 20% of them singletons. A word on this clone: Its antigen is not known.

The receptor was derived from a woman aged 18-30 years in good health. This chain uses TRBV4-1 with TRBJ2-3; possibly TRBD2 for D (6 bases). Specimen: naive CD4+ T cells from blood. CDR3 loop: CASSQVRGSADTQYF. CDR3 DNA sequence: TGCGCCAGCAGCCAAGTCCGGGGGAGCGCAGATACGCAGTATTTT.